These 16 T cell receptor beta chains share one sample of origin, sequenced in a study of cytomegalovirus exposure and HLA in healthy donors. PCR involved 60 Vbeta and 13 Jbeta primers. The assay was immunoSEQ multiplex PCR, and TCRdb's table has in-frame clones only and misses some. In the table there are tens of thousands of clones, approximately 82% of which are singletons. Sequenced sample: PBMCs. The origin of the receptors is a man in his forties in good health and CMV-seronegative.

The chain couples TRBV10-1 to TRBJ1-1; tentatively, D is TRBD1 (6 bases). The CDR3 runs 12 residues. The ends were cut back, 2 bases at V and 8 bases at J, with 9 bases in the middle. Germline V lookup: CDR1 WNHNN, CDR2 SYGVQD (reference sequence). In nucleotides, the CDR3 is TGCGCCAGCAGTGAGGAGGGGACAGAAGCTTTCTTT. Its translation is CASSEEGTEAFF.

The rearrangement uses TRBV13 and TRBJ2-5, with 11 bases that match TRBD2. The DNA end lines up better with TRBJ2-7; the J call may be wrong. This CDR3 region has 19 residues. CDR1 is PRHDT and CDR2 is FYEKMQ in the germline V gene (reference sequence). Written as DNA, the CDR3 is TGTGCCAGCAGCTCGGCTGGACTAGCGGGCACCCCCGAAGCCTACGAGCAGTACTTC. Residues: CASSSAGLAGTPEAYEQYF.

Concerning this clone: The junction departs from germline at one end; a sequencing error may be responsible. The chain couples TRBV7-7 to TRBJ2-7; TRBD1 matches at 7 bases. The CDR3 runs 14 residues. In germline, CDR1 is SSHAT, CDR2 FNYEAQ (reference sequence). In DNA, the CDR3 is TGTGCTAGCAGCTTAACCGACAGGGCGACCGAGCAGTACTTC. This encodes CASSLTDRATEQYF.

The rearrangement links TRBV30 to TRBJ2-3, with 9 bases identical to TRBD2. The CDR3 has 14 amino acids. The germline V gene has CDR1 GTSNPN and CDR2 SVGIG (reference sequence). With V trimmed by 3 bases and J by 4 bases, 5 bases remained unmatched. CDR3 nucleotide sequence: TGTGCCTGGAGGTTCGCGGGAGGGGCAGATACGCAGTATTTT. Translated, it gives CAWRFAGGADTQYF. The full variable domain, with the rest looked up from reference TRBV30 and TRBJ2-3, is SQTIHQWPATLVQPVGSPLSLECTVEGTSNPNLYWYRQAAGRGLQLLFYSVGIGQISSEVPQNLSASRPQDRQFILSSKKLLLSDSGFYLCAWRFAGGADTQYFGPGTRLTVL.

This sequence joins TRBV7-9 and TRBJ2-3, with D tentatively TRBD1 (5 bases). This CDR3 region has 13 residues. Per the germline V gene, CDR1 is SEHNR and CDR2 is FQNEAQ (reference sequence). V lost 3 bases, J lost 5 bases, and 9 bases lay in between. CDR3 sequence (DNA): TGTGCCAGCAGCTTCGACAGATTAGATACGCAGTATTTT. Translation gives CASSFDRLDTQYF.

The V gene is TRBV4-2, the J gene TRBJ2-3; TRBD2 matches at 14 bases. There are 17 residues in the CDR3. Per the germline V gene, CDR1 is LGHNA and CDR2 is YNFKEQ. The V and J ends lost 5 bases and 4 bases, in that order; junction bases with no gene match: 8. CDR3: CASSSETSGRVADTQYF. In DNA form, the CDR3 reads TGTGCCAGCAGCTCCGAGACTAGCGGGAGGGTTGCAGATACGCAGTATTTT.

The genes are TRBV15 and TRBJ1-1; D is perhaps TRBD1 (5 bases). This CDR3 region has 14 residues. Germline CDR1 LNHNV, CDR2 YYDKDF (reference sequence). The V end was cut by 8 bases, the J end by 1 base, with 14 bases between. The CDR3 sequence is CATFQWGENTEAFF. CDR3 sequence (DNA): TGTGCCACCTTTCAGTGGGGGGAGAACACTGAAGCTTTCTTT.

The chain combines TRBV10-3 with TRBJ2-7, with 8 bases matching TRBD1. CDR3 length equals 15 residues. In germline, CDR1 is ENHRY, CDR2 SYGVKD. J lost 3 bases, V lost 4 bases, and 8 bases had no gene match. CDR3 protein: CAISVQGVDFYEQYF. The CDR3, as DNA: TGTGCCATCAGTGTACAGGGGGTTGATTTCTACGAGCAGTACTTC.

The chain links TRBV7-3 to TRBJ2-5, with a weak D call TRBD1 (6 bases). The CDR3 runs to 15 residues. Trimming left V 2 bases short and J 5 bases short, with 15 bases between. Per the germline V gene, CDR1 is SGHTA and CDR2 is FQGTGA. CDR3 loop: CASSLFHRVGETQYF. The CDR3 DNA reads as TGTGCCAGCAGCTTATTCCACAGGGTTGGCGAGACCCAGTACTTC.

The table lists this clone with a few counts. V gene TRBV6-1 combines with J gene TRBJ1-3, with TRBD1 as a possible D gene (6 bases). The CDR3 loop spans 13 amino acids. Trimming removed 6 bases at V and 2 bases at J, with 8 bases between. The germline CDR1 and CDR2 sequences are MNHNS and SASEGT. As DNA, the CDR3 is TGTGCCAGCAGAGGACAGCCTGGAAACACCATATATTTT. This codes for CASRGQPGNTIYF.

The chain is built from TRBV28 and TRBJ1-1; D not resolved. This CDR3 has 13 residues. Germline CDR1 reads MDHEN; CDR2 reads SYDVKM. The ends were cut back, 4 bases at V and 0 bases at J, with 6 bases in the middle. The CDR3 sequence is CASSYSMNTEAFF. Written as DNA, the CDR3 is TGTGCCAGCAGTTATAGTATGAACACTGAAGCTTTCTTT.

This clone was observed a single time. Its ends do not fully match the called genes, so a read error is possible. CDR3 in DNA: TGTGCCAGTAGTACCCCAGGACAGGGGGCTGAGGCTTTCTTT. It specifies CASSTPGQGAEAFF. The rearrangement links TRBV19 to TRBJ1-1; 11 bases agree with TRBD1. The CDR3 has 14 residues. The germline gives CDR1 LNHDA, CDR2 SQIVND (reference sequence).

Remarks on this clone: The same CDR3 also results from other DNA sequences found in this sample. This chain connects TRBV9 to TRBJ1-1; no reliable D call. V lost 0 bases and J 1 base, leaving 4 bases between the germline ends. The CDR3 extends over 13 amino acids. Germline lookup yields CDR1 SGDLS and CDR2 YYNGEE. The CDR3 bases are TGTGCCAGCAGCGTAGCGGGGAACACTGAAGCTTTCTTT. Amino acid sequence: CASSVAGNTEAFF.

The CDR3 reads CASSFIGAGREQYF. In DNA, the CDR3 is TGTGCCAGCAGCTTCATAGGGGCAGGGCGCGAGCAGTACTTC. The J gene is TRBJ2-7, the V gene TRBV7-9; a possible D gene is TRBD1 (5 bases). The length of the CDR3 is 14 residues. CDR1 SEHNR and CDR2 FQNEAQ come from the germline V gene (reference sequence). Trimming left V 3 bases short and J 6 bases short, with 15 bases between.

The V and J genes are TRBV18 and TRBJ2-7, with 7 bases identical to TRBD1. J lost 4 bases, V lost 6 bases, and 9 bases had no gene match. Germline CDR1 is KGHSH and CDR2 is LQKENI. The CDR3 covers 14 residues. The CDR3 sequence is CASSRTGKGYEQYF. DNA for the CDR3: TGTGCCAGCTCCCGGACAGGCAAAGGGTACGAGCAGTACTTC.

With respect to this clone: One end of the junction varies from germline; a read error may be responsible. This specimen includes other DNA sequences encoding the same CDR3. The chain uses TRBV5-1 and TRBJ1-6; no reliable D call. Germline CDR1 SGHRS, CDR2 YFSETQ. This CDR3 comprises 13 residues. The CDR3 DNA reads TGCGCCAGCAGACCAGCGGTAGATTCCCCCCTCCACTTT. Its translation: CASRPAVDSPLHF. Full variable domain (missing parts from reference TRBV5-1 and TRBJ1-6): KAGVTQTPRYLIKTRGQQVTLSCSPISGHRSVSWYQQTPGQGLQFLFEYFSETQRNKGNFPGRFSGRQFSNSRSEMNVSTLELGDSALYLCASRPAVDSPLHFGNGTRLTVT.